This T cell receptor (beta chain) originates from a study of cytomegalovirus exposure and HLA in healthy donors. Whole-study findings and limits: Most TCR sequences were seen very rarely across donors, but some public TCRs occurred in many. Overall, some 160 TCR beta chains were annotated as cytomegalovirus-associated. Using the classifier, cytomegalovirus status was reportedly diagnosed with high specificity and sensitivity.

While the first cohort had 600 to 800 subjects, the donors belonged to the separate validation cohort of 120 subjects. About this clone itself: No antigen is known for it.

Between the trimmed V and J ends, which lost 0 bases and 4 bases, there was a span of 9 bases. The CDR3 is 14 residues long. Germline V gene data show CDR1 as MRHNA and CDR2 as SNTAGT. Profiling relied on immunoSEQ multiplex PCR, and the TCRdb table lists in-frame clones only, not all of them. The table shows approximately 200,000 clones, with roughly 84% occurring only once. The chain combines TRBV6-4 with TRBJ1-1; D remains unclear. The sequenced material came from PBMCs. This TCR was recovered from a woman aged 25 to 39 in good health and CMV-seropositive. In DNA form, the CDR3 reads TGTGCCAGCAGTGACTCGAGCTTAGCCACTGAAGCTTTCTTT. Translated: CASSDSSLATEAFF.